The TCR beta chain described here comes from a study of blood T cells in healthy people across ages. Points on this clonotype: Antigen unknown.

Study results and limitations: Per million T cells, TCR beta diversity dropped roughly linearly as age increased. No one knew whether donors had CMV, which possibly confounded expanded clonotype changes. Long-lived donors had more naive CD4+ cells and higher diversity than aged donors.

Per the germline V gene, CDR1 is DFQATT and CDR2 is SNEGSKA (reference sequence). The ends were cut back, 5 bases at V and 0 bases at J, with 19 bases in the middle. The length of the CDR3 is 16 residues. Through a sample-barcoded 5' primer and a J-beta primer mix, a second PCR was run for 7 to 11 cycles. A template-switch adaptor containing 12 random nucleotides labeled each cDNA molecule. Each CDR3 protein is one row after TCRdb ran MiXCR on the 5' RACE reads. In the table there are roughly 790,000 distinct CDR3 sequences, about 42% of which are singletons. This sequence was found in a woman in her sixties in good health. Sequencing was performed on blood. V gene TRBV20-1 combines with J gene TRBJ1-1; no definite D call. The chain's CDR3 is CSAEPPDRVLNTEAFF. The CDR3 DNA reads TGCAGTGCTGAACCGCCCGATCGCGTCTTGAACACTGAAGCTTTCTTT.